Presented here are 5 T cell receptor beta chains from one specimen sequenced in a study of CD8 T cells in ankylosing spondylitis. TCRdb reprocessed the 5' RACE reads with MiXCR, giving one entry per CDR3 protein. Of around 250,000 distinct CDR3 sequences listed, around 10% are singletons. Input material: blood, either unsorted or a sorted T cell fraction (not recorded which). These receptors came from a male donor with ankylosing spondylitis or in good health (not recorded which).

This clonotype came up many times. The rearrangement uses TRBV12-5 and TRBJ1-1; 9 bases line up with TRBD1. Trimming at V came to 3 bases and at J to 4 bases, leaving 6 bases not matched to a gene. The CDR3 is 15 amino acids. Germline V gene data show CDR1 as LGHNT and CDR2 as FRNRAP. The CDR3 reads CASGLSQGATTEAFF. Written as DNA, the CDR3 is TGTGCTAGTGGTTTATCACAGGGGGCGACCACTGAAGCTTTCTTT.

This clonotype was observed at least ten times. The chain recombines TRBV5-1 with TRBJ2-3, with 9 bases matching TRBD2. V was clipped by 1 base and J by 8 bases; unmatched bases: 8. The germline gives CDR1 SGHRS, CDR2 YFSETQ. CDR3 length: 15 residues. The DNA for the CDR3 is TGCGCCAGCAGCTTGTTGGCTAGCGGGGATGGTACGCAGTATTTT. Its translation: CASSLLASGDGTQYF.

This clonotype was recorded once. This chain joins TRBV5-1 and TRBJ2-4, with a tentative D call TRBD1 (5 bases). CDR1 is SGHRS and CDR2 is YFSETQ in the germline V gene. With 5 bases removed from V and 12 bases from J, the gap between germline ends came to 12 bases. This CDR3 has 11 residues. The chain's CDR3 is CASSSGSTQYF. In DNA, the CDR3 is TGCGCCAGCAGTTCAGGGTCCACTCAGTACTTC.

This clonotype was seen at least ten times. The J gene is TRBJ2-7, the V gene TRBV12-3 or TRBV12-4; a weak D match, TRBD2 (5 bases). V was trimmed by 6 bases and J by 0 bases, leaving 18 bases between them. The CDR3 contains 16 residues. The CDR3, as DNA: TGTGCCAGCAGCCAACTAACTAGGGATGACTCCTACGAGCAGTACTTC. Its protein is CASSQLTRDDSYEQYF.

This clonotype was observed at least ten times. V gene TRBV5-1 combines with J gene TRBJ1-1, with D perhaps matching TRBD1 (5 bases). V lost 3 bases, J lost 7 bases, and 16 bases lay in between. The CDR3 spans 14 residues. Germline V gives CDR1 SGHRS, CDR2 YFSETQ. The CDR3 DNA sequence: TGCGCCAGCAGCTCGACTTTGGACGGACATGAAGCTTTCTTT. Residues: CASSSTLDGHEAFF.